This TCR beta chain was profiled in a study of CD8 T cells in ankylosing spondylitis. Molecular-barcoded quantitative 5'-RACE produced these TCR beta libraries. TCRdb recomputed calls from the 5' RACE reads with MiXCR, one row per CDR3 protein. The table records around 120,000 distinct CDR3 sequences, approximately 9.7% of them present only once. Note on this clonotype: As yet, its antigen is unknown.

CDR1 is LNHNV and CDR2 is YYDKDF in the germline V gene (reference sequence). Trimming at V came to 1 base and at J to 8 bases, leaving 7 bases not matched to a gene. The CDR3 length is 15 residues. Broader study findings: Past research had described some motif variants in reactive arthritis synovial fluid and blood.

J is TRBJ2-1 and V is TRBV15; 8 bases align to TRBD2. Sequencing was performed on blood, either unsorted or a sorted T cell fraction (not recorded which). The source of this sequence is a male donor with ankylosing spondylitis or in good health (not recorded which). CDR3 region: CATSRAGGPFYEQFF. The CDR3 DNA reads as TGTGCCACCAGCAGAGCGGGAGGGCCCTTCTATGAGCAGTTCTTC.